The 2 T cell receptor beta chains below were found in one sample sequenced in a study of T-cell reconstitution after alpha-beta-depleted transplantation in children. Preparation of the TCRbeta library was carried out with unique molecular identifiers. A single record per CDR3 protein comes from TCRdb applying MiXCR to the PCR reads. The sample records about 500,000 distinct CDR3 sequences, over 10% being singletons. The source was PBMCs, mostly from graft donor cells, collected 180 days after TCRalphabeta/CD19-depleted stem cell transplant. Every receptor here comes from a female patient between 2 and 15 years old who had a stem cell transplant for aplastic anemia, so the T cells may come from the graft donor.

In its sample, this clonotype was seen a few times. The chain couples TRBV27 to TRBJ1-4, with no clear D. CDR3 length: 18 residues. Trimming pared 9 bases from V and 4 bases from J, leaving 27 bases between. In germline, CDR1 is MNHEY, CDR2 SMNVEV (reference sequence). CDR3 DNA: TGTGCCAGTATGTGGGGTCTCAAGAGTAAGGGTGGTAATGAAAAACTGTTTTTT. Its protein is CASMWGLKSKGGNEKLFF. The full variable domain, with the rest looked up from reference TRBV27 and TRBJ1-4, is EAQVTQNPRYLITVTGKKLTVTCSQNMNHEYMSWYRQDPGLGLRQIYYSMNVEVTDKGDVPEGYKVSRKEKRNFPLILESPSPNQTSLYFCASMWGLKSKGGNEKLFFGSGTQLSVL.

The V gene is TRBV29-1, the J gene TRBJ2-3, with D perhaps TRBD2 (6 bases). Between the trimmed V and J ends, which lost 4 bases and 7 bases, there was a span of 15 bases. Germline lookup yields CDR1 SQVTM and CDR2 ANQGSEA. The CDR3 spans 13 residues. CDR3 DNA sequence: TGCAGCGTTGGTGGCGGGATTATCAATACGCAGTATTTT. Its protein is CSVGGGIINTQYF.